Described below is a single T cell receptor (beta chain) sequence and its context. The CDR3 has 14 residues. V lost 2 bases, J lost 2 bases, and 4 bases lay in between. The germline CDR1 and CDR2 sequences are MNHNS and SASEGT. This sample is part of a study of blood T cell repertoires in COVID-19. Study-wide context: The study drew acute and convalescent COVID-19 samples from the United States, Italy and Spain. T cells, B-cell-depleted T cells, or PBMCs supplied cDNA or gDNA.

In the study's own analysis: Using reference gene primer amplification, nucleated cell counts were estimated. The data were produced by immunoSEQ multiplex PCR, yet TCRdb's version contains in-frame clones alone and is incomplete. V and J calls and clone size are those listed in that table; D and trimming were worked out from the DNA. The sample carries 100,000 to 150,000 clones, about 85% recorded once. The sequencing sample was made of peripheral blood. This chain joins TRBV6-1 and TRBJ2-6; no clear D. This TCR was recovered from a woman of 80 years or more with acute or convalescent COVID-19. This CDR3 reads CASSELPGANVLTF. CDR3 coding DNA: TGTGCCAGCAGTGAACTCCCTGGGGCCAACGTCCTGACTTTC.